A single sample is the source of the 5 T cell receptor beta chains below, sequenced in a study of shared clonotypes between healthy human individuals. In the naive CD8 group, cells lacked CD45RO and were positively selected for CCR7, so terminally differentiated effector memory CD45RA+ cells were left out. The table came from immunoSEQ multiplex PCR; TCRdb's copy has only in-frame clones and leaves some out. The table records about 2.1 million clones, around 93% of them present only once. The specimen was naive CD8+ T cells from PBMCs. These receptors were taken from a man in his late teens or twenties in good health. Some clones in this sample may be carry-over from other donors' samples.

Here the CDR3 reads CASTDGQLYNYGYTF. In DNA form, the CDR3 reads TGTGCCAGCACCGACGGACAGCTTTATAACTATGGCTACACCTTC. The chain links TRBV28 to TRBJ1-2; possibly TRBD1 for D (6 bases). Germline CDR1 is MDHEN and CDR2 is SYDVKM. The CDR3 consists of 15 residues. V was pared by 7 bases and J by 1 base, with 16 bases between.

This clone appeared a single time. Other DNA sequences within the sample encode an identical CDR3. The chain recombines TRBV7-8 with TRBJ1-1, with D possibly being TRBD1 (6 bases). The CDR3 spans 14 residues. The ends were cut back, 5 bases at V and 0 bases at J, with 10 bases in the middle. Germline V gene lookup returns CDR1 SGHVS and CDR2 FQNEAQ. CDR3 DNA: TGTGCCAGCAGCCCGCGGACAGTGAACACTGAAGCTTTCTTT. Amino acid sequence: CASSPRTVNTEAFF.

On this clone itself: Other nucleotide sequences from this sample produce the same CDR3. The chain joins TRBV27 to TRBJ2-1; 8 bases are a match to TRBD1. V dropped 6 bases and J dropped 3; count of bases not matched to a gene: 4. The CDR3 loop spans 14 amino acids. Germline lookup yields CDR1 MNHEY and CDR2 SMNVEV (reference sequence). CDR3 in amino acids: CASSPGTGYNEQFF. DNA for the CDR3: TGTGCCAGCAGCCCTGGGACAGGCTACAATGAGCAGTTCTTC.

The chain combines TRBV30 with TRBJ2-3; D ambiguous. Germline loops: CDR1 GTSNPN, CDR2 SVGIG (reference sequence). V lost 2 bases to trimming and J lost 11 bases, with 2 bases between them. The CDR3 loop spans 8 amino acids. The CDR3 loop reads CAWSLQYF. CDR3 sequence (DNA): TGTGCCTGGAGTTTGCAGTATTTT.

This clone was counted a single time. The CDR3 DNA reads as TGTGCCAGTAGTACAGGACTAGCGGGAGGCGGGTACACCGGGGAGCTGTTTTTT. Amino acids: CASSTGLAGGGYTGELFF. This chain connects TRBV19 to TRBJ2-2, with TRBD2 matching 14 bases. CDR1 is LNHDA and CDR2 is SQIVND in the germline V gene (reference sequence). The CDR3 has 18 residues. Trimming at V came to 4 bases and at J to 3 bases, leaving 7 bases not matched to a gene. Supplemented by reference TRBV19 and TRBJ2-2, the full variable domain reads DGGITQSPKYLFRKEGQNVTLSCEQNLNHDAMYWYRQDPGQGLRLIYYSQIVNDFQKGDIAEGYSVSREKKESFPLTVTSAQKNPTAFYLCASSTGLAGGGYTGELFFGEGSRLTVL.